This T cell receptor beta chain was recovered during a study of human T cells and chemical hapten exposure. The study, taken as a whole, reports: With alopecia, donors may have immune responses unlike healthy people's. TCRs above 1 in 1000 frequency did not change with DPC sensitization.

This clonotype was recorded many times. Its cognate antigen is unknown. Trimming shortened V by 0 bases and J by 6 bases, and 12 bases separated the two germline ends. CDR1 and CDR2 (germline): SEHNR, FQNEAQ (reference sequence). This CDR3 region has 14 residues. Library preparation tagged each individual cDNA molecule with a unique molecular identifier. TCRdb reprocessed the RACE reads via MiXCR and lists one record per CDR3 protein. Of under 100,000 distinct CDR3 sequences listed, under 14% are singletons. Time point noted: patch test 3, about 24 weeks after DPC sensitization. Treatment meaning: therapeutic diphenylcyclopropenone sensitization with weekly scalp DPC. Sample donors consisted of patients with alopecia, aged 18 to 70 years, who were suitable for DPC.

The sequence was obtained from a woman aged 50 to 60 with alopecia areata. Some clones in this sample may be carry-over from other donors' samples. The chain has TRBV7-9 and TRBJ2-7, with D perhaps matching TRBD2 (6 bases). The starting material was whole blood, obtained in connection with sensitization to the hapten diphenylcyclopropenone (DPC). CDR3 protein: CASSLAGGVREQYF. For the CDR3, the DNA is TGTGCCAGCAGCTTAGCGGGCGGGGTGCGCGAGCAGTACTTC.